This T cell receptor (beta chain) was profiled in a study of response to subunit inactivated influenza vaccine. After removal of 3 bases from V and 10 bases from J, the junction contained 22 bases not matched to a gene. CDR1 DFQATT and CDR2 SNEGSKA come from the germline V gene (reference sequence). This CDR3 is 18 amino acids long. TCRdb redid the calling of the RT-PCR reads with MiXCR, one entry per CDR3 protein. The sample lists 450,000 to 550,000 distinct CDR3 sequences, 25% occurring once. V and J are TRBV20-1 and TRBJ2-1, with 9 nucleotides matching TRBD2. The origin of this receptor is a man aged 45-65 years who received an inactivated influenza vaccine. The sample was CD4+ T cells sorted from PBMCs, taken about 5 days after vaccination. The CDR3 loop reads CSASGWLAGEFVVREQFF. The CDR3 coding sequence is TGCAGTGCTAGTGGGTGGTTAGCGGGGGAATTCGTGGTTCGGGAGCAGTTCTTC.